This entry concerns a single T cell receptor beta chain. The study assigned cohorts using participant-reported clinical history. The data belong to a study of blood T cell repertoires in COVID-19. Study-wide background: From T cells, B-cell-depleted T cells, or PBMCs came the material, which was cDNA or gDNA.

TCRdb's table, derived via immunoSEQ multiplex PCR, lists solely in-frame clones and lacks some. The profile shows 150,000 to 200,000 clones, about 90% of them singletons. Sequenced input: PBMCs or T cells enriched from blood (not recorded which). The sequence was obtained from a human donor with acute COVID-19. The donor label of this sample is uncertain.

The CDR3: CASSQVPGTGNTIYF. In DNA form, the CDR3 reads TGTGCCAGCAGCCAAGTTCCAGGTACTGGAAACACCATATATTTT. The chain couples TRBV3-1 (or the pseudogene TRBV3-2) to TRBJ1-3; D remains unclear. The CDR3 covers 15 residues. Germline-derived CDR1 and CDR2 are LGHDT and YNNKEL (reference sequence). The germline V and J ends were trimmed by 1 base and 2 bases, with 9 bases remaining between them.